These 26 T cell receptor beta chains were sequenced from one sample in a study of blood T cell repertoires in COVID-19. Sequenced by immunoSEQ multiplex PCR; TCRdb stores in-frame clones only, minus some. The sample includes more than 95,000 clones, roughly 82% of them seen just once. Sequenced: peripheral blood. The receptors here all came from a man between 60 and 75 years old with acute or convalescent COVID-19.

Comment on this clone: A junction end diverges from the germline sequence, so it may reflect a read error. This sequence joins TRBV5-6 and TRBJ2-5; 9 bases are a match to TRBD2. CDR3 size: 15 residues. CDR1 and CDR2 (germline): SGHDT, YYEEEE. The CDR3 protein is CASSLASREGETQYF. CDR3 DNA: TGTGCCAGCAGTTTGGCGTCGCGGGAGGGGGAGACCCAGTACTTC.

This clone came up a few times. The chain uses TRBV30 and TRBJ1-1; D might be TRBD1 (5 bases). Germline assignment: CDR1 GTSNPN and CDR2 SVGIG (reference sequence). Between the trimmed V and J ends, which lost 4 bases and 7 bases, there was a span of 34 bases. The CDR3 is 19 amino acids. The CDR3 is CAWTLAPNQGSARYGEAFF. The CDR3 DNA reads TGTGCCTGGACCCTCGCACCGAATCAGGGTTCAGCCCGGTATGGTGAAGCTTTCTTT.

V and J are TRBV19 and TRBJ2-3, with D tentatively TRBD2 (6 bases). Trimming stripped 3 bases from V and 3 bases from J, with 10 bases between. The CDR3 spans 14 residues. Germline V gene lookup returns CDR1 LNHDA and CDR2 SQIVND (reference sequence). This CDR3 reads CASSILGGTDTQYF. CDR3 sequence (DNA): TGTGCCAGTAGTATTCTGGGGGGTACAGATACGCAGTATTTT.

The J gene is TRBJ2-1, the V gene TRBV12-5; 9 bases match TRBD2. J gave up 4 bases and V 4 bases, and 2 bases lay outside the gene matches. The CDR3 contains 14 residues. Looked up from germline, CDR1 is LGHNT and CDR2 is FRNRAP. CDR3 residues: CASGSSGDYNEQFF. The DNA for the CDR3 is TGTGCTAGTGGTTCTAGCGGGGATTACAATGAGCAGTTCTTC.

The chain recombines TRBV28 with TRBJ1-4; perhaps TRBD1 as D (6 bases). CDR1 is MDHEN, CDR2 SYDVKM, per germline. The V end was cut by 3 bases, the J end by 8 bases, with 16 bases between. There are 15 residues in the CDR3. Here the CDR3 DNA reads TGTGCCAGCAGTTTGATGGGGGCGGTGAGCGAAAAACTGTTTTTT. Its translation: CASSLMGAVSEKLFF.

The chain recombines TRBV18 with TRBJ2-7, with a tentative D call TRBD1 (6 bases). The CDR3 extends over 15 amino acids. V was cut by 3 bases and J by 2 bases, with 14 bases left in between. Germline-derived CDR1 and CDR2 are KGHSH and LQKENI. CDR3 in DNA: TGTGCCAGCTCACCTTCACAGGGTAAAGCCTACGAGCAGTACTTC. Translation gives CASSPSQGKAYEQYF.

The gene calls are TRBV5-1 and TRBJ2-5, with TRBD1 identical over 8 bases. Germline lookup yields CDR1 SGHRS and CDR2 YFSETQ. The CDR3 is 14 amino acids. V gave up 6 bases and J gave up 1 base; unmatched junction bases: 5. The CDR3 DNA reads as TGCGCCAGCACCAGAGACAGGGGCCAAGAGACCCAGTACTTC. This sequence encodes CASTRDRGQETQYF. The whole variable domain, filled in from reference TRBV5-1 and TRBJ2-5, reads KAGVTQTPRYLIKTRGQQVTLSCSPISGHRSVSWYQQTPGQGLQFLFEYFSETQRNKGNFPGRFSGRQFSNSRSEMNVSTLELGDSALYLCASTRDRGQETQYFGPGTRLLVL.

The chain couples TRBV25-1 to TRBJ2-1, with D possibly TRBD1 on 7 matching bases. V was pared by 8 bases and J by 6 bases, with 17 bases between. Germline-derived CDR1 and CDR2 are MGHDK and SYGVNS. The CDR3 is 14 amino acids. CDR3 nucleotides: TGTGCCAGCGAGGGGGCGGGGACTGGCAATGAGCAGTTCTTC. It translates to CASEGAGTGNEQFF.

J is TRBJ2-7 and V is TRBV5-1, with 12 bases lining up with TRBD2. This CDR3 region has 16 residues. Losses at the gene ends were 2 bases for V and 1 base for J; bases not matched to a gene: 4. Germline loops: CDR1 SGHRS, CDR2 YFSETQ. CDR3 nucleotides: TGCGCCAGCAGCTTCCTAGCGGGAGGGCCATCCTACGAGCAGTACTTC. It encodes CASSFLAGGPSYEQYF.

The chain combines TRBV24-1 with TRBJ2-3; no clear D. Germline CDR1 reads KGHDR; CDR2 reads SFDVKD. V was cut by 8 bases and J by 0 bases, with 11 bases left in between. The CDR3 loop spans 14 amino acids. Here the CDR3 reads CATTEADSTDTQYF. For the CDR3, the DNA is TGTGCCACCACCGAGGCGGATAGCACAGATACGCAGTATTTT.

The V call is TRBV7-9, the J call TRBJ2-1, with TRBD2 matching 7 bases. Trimming took 2 bases from V and 5 from J; bases not matched to a gene: 12. CDR1 is SEHNR, CDR2 FQNEAQ, per germline (reference sequence). This CDR3 has 17 amino acids. CDR3 region: CASSLHLAVLGNNEQFF. The CDR3 nucleotides read TGTGCCAGCAGCTTACACCTAGCGGTCCTGGGGAACAATGAGCAGTTCTTC.

This chain uses TRBV19 with TRBJ1-1; 10 bases agree with TRBD1. Germline loops: CDR1 LNHDA, CDR2 SQIVND (reference sequence). V trimming: 6 bases; J trimming: 5 bases; junction bases outside the gene matches: 12. The CDR3 has 16 amino acids. CDR3 nucleotides: TGTGCCAGTAGGCGGGACAGGGGCCTCCTAGGGACTGAAGCTTTCTTT. Amino acid sequence: CASRRDRGLLGTEAFF.

This clone has a single count. The chain recombines TRBV3-1 (or the pseudogene TRBV3-2) with TRBJ2-1; 11 nucleotides agree with TRBD2. This CDR3 comprises 15 residues. V gave up 4 bases and J gave up 9 bases; unmatched junction bases: 8. Germline CDR1 is LGHDT and CDR2 is YNNKEL (reference sequence). The CDR3 DNA reads TGTGCCAGCAGCCTACTAGCGGGAGAGTTAGGTGAGCAGTTCTTC. Translating gives CASSLLAGELGEQFF.

The CDR3 DNA follows: TGTGCCAGCAGCACGAGGGCGGGAGGTCAGAATGAGCAGTTCTTC. Its translation: CASSTRAGGQNEQFF. The V call is TRBV7-2, the J call TRBJ2-1; 8 bases are a match to TRBD2. Trimming at V came to 5 bases and at J to 7 bases, leaving 10 bases not matched to a gene. The CDR3 length is 15 residues. Germline loops: CDR1 SGHTA, CDR2 FQGNSA.

This clone was picked up one time. The rearrangement joins TRBV11-3 to TRBJ1-1; D gene unclear. Trimming cost V 0 bases and J 1 base, with 9 bases left between them. The CDR3 runs 15 residues. Germline assignment: CDR1 SGHNT and CDR2 YENEEA. CDR3 residues: CASSLDPLRNTEAFF. The CDR3 DNA follows: TGTGCCAGCAGCTTAGACCCTTTGAGGAACACTGAAGCTTTCTTT.

The gene calls are TRBV27 and TRBJ2-2; 9 bases line up with TRBD1. The CDR3 sequence is 15 residues long. Germline trimming cut 5 bases from V and 6 bases from J; bases unmatched to any gene: 7. Looked up from germline, CDR1 is MNHEY and CDR2 is SMNVEV (reference sequence). The CDR3 bases are TGTGCCAGCAGTCCCTCGACAGGGGGTCCCGGGGAGCTGTTTTTT. This encodes CASSPSTGGPGELFF.

The chain joins TRBV27 to TRBJ1-4; D not resolved. CDR3 length equals 15 residues. Trimming cost V 4 bases and J 0 bases, with 9 bases left between them. Germline V gives CDR1 MNHEY, CDR2 SMNVEV (reference sequence). CDR3 DNA sequence: TGTGCCAGCAGTTCCCTGAGTGCAACTAATGAAAAACTGTTTTTT. This encodes CASSSLSATNEKLFF.

V and J are TRBV7-6 and TRBJ2-1, with TRBD1 matching over 8 bases. The CDR3 runs to 14 residues. The V gene end was trimmed by 1 base and the J gene end by 8 bases; junction bases not matched to a gene: 4. The germline CDR1 and CDR2 sequences are SGHVS and FNYEAQ. CDR3 sequence reads: CASSLEQGVYEQFF. The CDR3 DNA sequence: TGTGCCAGCAGCTTAGAACAGGGGGTCTATGAGCAGTTCTTC.

J is TRBJ2-1 and V is TRBV24-1; perhaps TRBD1 as D (6 bases). The germline V gene has CDR1 KGHDR and CDR2 SFDVKD. This CDR3 region has 15 residues. V gave up 5 bases and J gave up 0 bases, with 10 bases separating them. The CDR3 nucleotides are TGTGCCACCAGTGTCGGACAGAGCTCCTACAATGAGCAGTTCTTC. Encoded protein: CATSVGQSSYNEQFF.

The chain couples TRBV6-5 to TRBJ2-1, with D perhaps matching TRBD2 (6 bases). The CDR3 contains 11 residues. Germline loops: CDR1 MNHEY, CDR2 SVGAGI. The V end was cut by 6 bases, the J end by 13 bases, with 13 bases between. In DNA, the CDR3 is TGTGCCAGCAGCCATCTAGCGTTTCAGTTCTTC. Residues: CASSHLAFQFF.

CDR3 sequence reads: CASRKPQRNQPQHF. In nucleotides, the CDR3 is TGTGCCAGTAGGAAACCACAGAGAAATCAGCCCCAGCATTTT. This chain connects TRBV19 to TRBJ1-5; D unresolved. Germline values: CDR1 LNHDA, CDR2 SQIVND (reference sequence). The V end lost 6 bases, the J end lost 4 bases, and 13 bases lay between the germline ends. The CDR3 runs to 14 residues.

The chain couples TRBV24-1 to TRBJ2-7; possibly TRBD1 for D (5 bases). The CDR3 length is 15 residues. The V and J ends lost 2 bases and 8 bases respectively, with 18 bases between them. Germline V gene sequence: CDR1 KGHDR, CDR2 SFDVKD. CDR3 nucleotide sequence: TGTGCCACCAGTGATTCCAAGGGCAGGGTTAGCCAGCAGTACTTC. It translates to CATSDSKGRVSQQYF.

The rearrangement links TRBV18 to TRBJ1-3, with D maybe TRBD1 (6 bases). Germline values: CDR1 KGHSH, CDR2 LQKENI. The CDR3 spans 16 residues. The V end lost 1 base, the J end lost 0 bases, and 10 bases lay between the germline ends. CDR3 in amino acids: CASSPQDSLSGNTIYF. CDR3 coding DNA: TGTGCCAGCTCACCACAGGACAGCCTCTCTGGAAACACCATATATTTT.

The chain has TRBV27 and TRBJ2-3; TRBD2 matches 10 bases. The trim removed 5 bases at V and 3 bases at J, leaving 8 bases unmatched. The CDR3 totals 16 residues. CDR1 is MNHEY and CDR2 is SMNVEV in the germline V gene (reference sequence). DNA for the CDR3: TGTGCCAGCAGTCAACTAGCGGGAAGCGTGACAGATACGCAGTATTTT. It specifies CASSQLAGSVTDTQYF.

The CDR3 here is CASSTTSGRRTGELFF. The CDR3 coding sequence is TGTGCCAGCAGCACGACTAGCGGGAGAAGAACGGGGGAGCTGTTTTTT. V usage is TRBV5-4 and J usage is TRBJ2-2; 12 positions match TRBD2. This CDR3 has 16 amino acids. The germline gives CDR1 SGHNT, CDR2 YYREEE (reference sequence). V was pared by 4 bases and J by 8 bases, with 9 bases of the junction left unmatched.

The chain combines TRBV6-5 with TRBJ2-7, with D unclear. The germline V gene encodes CDR1 MNHEY and CDR2 SVGAGI. Trimming took 7 bases from V and 0 from J, leaving 13 bases between them. The CDR3 extends over 14 amino acids. CDR3 in amino acids: CASNADLSSYEQYF. CDR3 bases: TGTGCCAGCAATGCGGATCTTAGCTCCTACGAGCAGTACTTC.